This T cell receptor (beta chain) came from a study of blood T cell repertoires in COVID-19. Profiled with immunoSEQ multiplex PCR; TCRdb holds only in-frame clones, not every one. The sample shows around 80,000 clones, roughly 82% of them seen only once. This CDR3 has 13 residues. Trimming stripped 7 bases from V and 3 bases from J, with 9 bases between. CDR1 ENHRY and CDR2 SYGVKD come from the germline V gene. The sequence was obtained from a woman of 80 years or more with active or convalescent COVID-19. The genes are TRBV10-3 and TRBJ2-2, with D possibly being TRBD2 (5 bases). Sequencing was performed on peripheral blood. As DNA, the CDR3 is TGTGCCATCACCGAGGACTACACCGGGGAGCTGTTTTTT. Its translation is CAITEDYTGELFF.